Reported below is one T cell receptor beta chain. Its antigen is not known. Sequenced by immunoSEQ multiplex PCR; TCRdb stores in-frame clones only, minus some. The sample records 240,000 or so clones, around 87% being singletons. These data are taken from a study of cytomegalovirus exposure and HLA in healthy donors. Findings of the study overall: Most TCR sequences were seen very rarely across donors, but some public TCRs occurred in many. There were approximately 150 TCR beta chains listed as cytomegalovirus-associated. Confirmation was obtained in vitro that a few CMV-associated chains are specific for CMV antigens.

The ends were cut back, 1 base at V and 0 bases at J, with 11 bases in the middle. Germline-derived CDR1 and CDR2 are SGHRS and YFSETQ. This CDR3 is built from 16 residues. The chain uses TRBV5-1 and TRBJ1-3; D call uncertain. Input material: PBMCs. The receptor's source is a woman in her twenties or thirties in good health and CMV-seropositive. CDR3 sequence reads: CASSLYGGSSGNTIYF. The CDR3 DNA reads TGCGCCAGCAGCTTGTACGGCGGGAGCTCTGGAAACACCATATATTTT.